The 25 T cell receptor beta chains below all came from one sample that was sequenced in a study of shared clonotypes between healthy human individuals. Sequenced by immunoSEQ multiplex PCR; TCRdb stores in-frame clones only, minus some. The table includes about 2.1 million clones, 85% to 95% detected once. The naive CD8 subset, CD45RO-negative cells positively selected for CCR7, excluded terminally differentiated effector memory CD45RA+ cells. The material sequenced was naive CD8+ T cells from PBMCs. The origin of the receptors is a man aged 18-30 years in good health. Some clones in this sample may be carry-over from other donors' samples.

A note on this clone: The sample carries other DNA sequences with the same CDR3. The CDR3 here is CASSVGANQPQHF. The DNA for the CDR3 is TGTGCCAGCAGCGTCGGAGCCAATCAGCCCCAGCATTTT. The chain joins TRBV9 to TRBJ1-5, with D unresolved. V lost 2 bases and J 3 bases, leaving 6 bases between the germline ends. CDR1 SGDLS and CDR2 YYNGEE come from the germline V gene. CDR3 length: 13 residues.

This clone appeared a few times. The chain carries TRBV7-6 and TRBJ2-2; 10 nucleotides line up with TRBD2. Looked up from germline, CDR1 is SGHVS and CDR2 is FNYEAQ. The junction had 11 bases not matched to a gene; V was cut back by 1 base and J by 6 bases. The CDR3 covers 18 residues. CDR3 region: CASSLGLAGAGIPGELFF. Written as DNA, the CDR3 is TGTGCCAGCAGCTTAGGGCTAGCGGGAGCCGGGATCCCCGGGGAGCTGTTTTTT.

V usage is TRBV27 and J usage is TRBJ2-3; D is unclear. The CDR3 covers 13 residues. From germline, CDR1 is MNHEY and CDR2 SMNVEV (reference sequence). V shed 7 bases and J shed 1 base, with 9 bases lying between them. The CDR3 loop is CASINRGTDTQYF. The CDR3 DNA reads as TGTGCCAGCATAAATAGAGGCACAGATACGCAGTATTTT.

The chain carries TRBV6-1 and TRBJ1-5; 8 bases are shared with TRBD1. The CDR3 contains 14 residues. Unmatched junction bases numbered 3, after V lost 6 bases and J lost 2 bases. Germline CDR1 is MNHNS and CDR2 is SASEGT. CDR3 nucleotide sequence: TGTGCCAGCAGCCCGGACAGGGGCAATCAGCCCCAGCATTTT. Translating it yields CASSPDRGNQPQHF.

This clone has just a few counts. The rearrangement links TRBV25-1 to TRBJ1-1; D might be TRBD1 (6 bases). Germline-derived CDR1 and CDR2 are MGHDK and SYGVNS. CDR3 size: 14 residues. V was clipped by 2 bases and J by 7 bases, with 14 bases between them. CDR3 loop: CASSERDRQGEAFF. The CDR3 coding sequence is TGTGCCAGCAGTGAACGAGACAGGCAGGGTGAAGCTTTCTTT.

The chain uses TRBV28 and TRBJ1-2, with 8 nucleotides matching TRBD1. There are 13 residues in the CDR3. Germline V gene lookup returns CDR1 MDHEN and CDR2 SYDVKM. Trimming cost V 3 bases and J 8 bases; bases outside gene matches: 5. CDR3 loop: CASSFQGARGYTF. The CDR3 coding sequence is TGTGCCAGCAGTTTCCAGGGGGCGCGGGGCTACACCTTC.

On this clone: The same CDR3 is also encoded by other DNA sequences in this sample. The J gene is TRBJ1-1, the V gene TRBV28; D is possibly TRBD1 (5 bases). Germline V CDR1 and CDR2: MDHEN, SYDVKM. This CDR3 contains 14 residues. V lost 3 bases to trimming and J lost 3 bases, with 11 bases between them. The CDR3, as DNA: TGTGCCAGCAGTTTGGGCAGGGCGGACACTGAAGCTTTCTTT. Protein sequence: CASSLGRADTEAFF.

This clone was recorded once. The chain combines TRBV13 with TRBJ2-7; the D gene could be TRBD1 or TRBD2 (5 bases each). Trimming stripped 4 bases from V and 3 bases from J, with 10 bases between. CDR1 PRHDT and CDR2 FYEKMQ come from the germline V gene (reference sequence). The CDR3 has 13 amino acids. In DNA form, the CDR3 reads TGTGCCAGCAGCTCGGGACCGTACTACGAGCAGTACTTC. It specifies CASSSGPYYEQYF.

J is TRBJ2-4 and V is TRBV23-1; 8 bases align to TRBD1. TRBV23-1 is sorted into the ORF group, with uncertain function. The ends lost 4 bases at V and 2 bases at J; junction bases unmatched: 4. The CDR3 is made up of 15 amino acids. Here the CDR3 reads CASSRGQVSKNIQYF. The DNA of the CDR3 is TGCGCCAGCAGTCGGGGACAGGTGTCCAAAAACATTCAGTACTTC.

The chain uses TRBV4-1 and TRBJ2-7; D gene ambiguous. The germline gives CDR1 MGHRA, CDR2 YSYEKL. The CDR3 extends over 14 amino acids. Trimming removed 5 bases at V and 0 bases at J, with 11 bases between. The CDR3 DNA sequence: TGCGCCAGCAGCTCAACGGGTAGCTCCTACGAGCAGTACTTC. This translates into CASSSTGSSYEQYF.

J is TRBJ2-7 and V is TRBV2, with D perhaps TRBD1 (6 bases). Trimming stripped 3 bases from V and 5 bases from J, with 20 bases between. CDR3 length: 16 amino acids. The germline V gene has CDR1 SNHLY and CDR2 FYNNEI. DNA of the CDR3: TGTGCCAGCAGTGATTCTCCGGGACATCTTAGCCACGAGCAGTACTTC. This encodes CASSDSPGHLSHEQYF. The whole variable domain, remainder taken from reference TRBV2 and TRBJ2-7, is EPEVTQTPSHQVTQMGQEVILRCVPISNHLYFYWYRQILGQKVEFLVSFYNNEISEKSEIFDDQFSVERPDGSNFTLKIRSTKLEDSAMYFCASSDSPGHLSHEQYFGPGTRLTVT.

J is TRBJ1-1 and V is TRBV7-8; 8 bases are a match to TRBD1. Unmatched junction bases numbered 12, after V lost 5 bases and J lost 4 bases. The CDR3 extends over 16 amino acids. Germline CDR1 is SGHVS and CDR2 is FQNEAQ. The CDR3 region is CASSHKPGQGSTEAFF. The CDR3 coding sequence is TGTGCCAGCAGCCACAAACCTGGACAGGGCAGCACTGAAGCTTTCTTT.

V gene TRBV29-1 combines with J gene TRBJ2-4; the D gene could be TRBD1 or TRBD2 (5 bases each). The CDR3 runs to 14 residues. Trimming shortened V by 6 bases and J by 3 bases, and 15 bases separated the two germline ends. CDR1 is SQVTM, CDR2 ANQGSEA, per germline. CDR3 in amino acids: CSVRTGTHKNIQYF. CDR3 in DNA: TGCAGCGTCAGAACCGGGACCCACAAAAACATTCAGTACTTC.

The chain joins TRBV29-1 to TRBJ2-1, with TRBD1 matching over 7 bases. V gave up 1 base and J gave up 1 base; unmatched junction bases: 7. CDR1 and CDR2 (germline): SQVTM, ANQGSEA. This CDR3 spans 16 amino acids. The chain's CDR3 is CSVEVLGTVSYNEQFF. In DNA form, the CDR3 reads TGCAGCGTTGAAGTCCTGGGGACAGTATCCTACAATGAGCAGTTCTTC.

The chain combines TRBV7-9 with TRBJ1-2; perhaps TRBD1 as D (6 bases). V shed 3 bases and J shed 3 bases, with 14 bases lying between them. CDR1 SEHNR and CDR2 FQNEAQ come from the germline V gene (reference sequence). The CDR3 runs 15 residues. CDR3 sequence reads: CASSFQGTKYYGYTF. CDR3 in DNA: TGTGCCAGCAGCTTTCAGGGGACGAAATACTATGGCTACACCTTC.

CDR3: CSVEVLQREETQYF. The CDR3 DNA reads TGCAGCGTTGAAGTACTACAGAGGGAAGAGACCCAGTACTTC. The rearrangement joins TRBV29-1 to TRBJ2-5; a possible D gene is TRBD2 (5 bases). CDR3 length: 14 residues. CDR1 is SQVTM and CDR2 is ANQGSEA in the germline V gene. Trimming stripped 1 base from V and 3 bases from J, with 12 bases between.

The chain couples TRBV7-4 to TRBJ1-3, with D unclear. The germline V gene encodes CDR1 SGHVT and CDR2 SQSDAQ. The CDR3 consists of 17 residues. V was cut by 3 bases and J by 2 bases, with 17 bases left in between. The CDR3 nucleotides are TGTGCCAGCAGCTTGGGTCGGGGAAGGGATACTGGAAACACCATATATTTT. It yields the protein CASSLGRGRDTGNTIYF.

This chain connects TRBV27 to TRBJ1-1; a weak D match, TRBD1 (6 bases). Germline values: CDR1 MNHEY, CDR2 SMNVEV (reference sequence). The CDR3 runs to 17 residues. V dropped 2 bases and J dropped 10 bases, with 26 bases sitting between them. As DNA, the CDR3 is TGTGCCAGCAGTTTAACCTCTTGGCCTCAAGACAGGAGGAGAGCTTTCTTT. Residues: CASSLTSWPQDRRRAFF.

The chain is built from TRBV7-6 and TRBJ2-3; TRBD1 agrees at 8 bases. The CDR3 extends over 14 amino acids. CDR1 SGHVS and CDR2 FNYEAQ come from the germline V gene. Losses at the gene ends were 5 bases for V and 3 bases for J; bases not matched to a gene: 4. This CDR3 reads CASSHWTGTDTQYF. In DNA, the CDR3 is TGTGCCAGCAGCCACTGGACAGGGACAGATACGCAGTATTTT. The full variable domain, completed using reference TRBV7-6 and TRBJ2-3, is GAGVSQSPRYKVTKRGQDVALRCDPISGHVSLYWYRQALGQGPEFLTYFNYEAQQDKSGLPNDRFSAERPEGSISTLTIQRTEQRDSAMYRCASSHWTGTDTQYFGPGTRLTVL.

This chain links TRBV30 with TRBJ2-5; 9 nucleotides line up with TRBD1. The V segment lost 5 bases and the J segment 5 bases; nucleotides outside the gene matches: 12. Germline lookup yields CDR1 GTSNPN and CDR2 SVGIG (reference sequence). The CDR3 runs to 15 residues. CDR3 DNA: TGTGCCTGGGATGGGCTGTCAGGACAGGGGGAGACCCAGTACTTC. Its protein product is CAWDGLSGQGETQYF.

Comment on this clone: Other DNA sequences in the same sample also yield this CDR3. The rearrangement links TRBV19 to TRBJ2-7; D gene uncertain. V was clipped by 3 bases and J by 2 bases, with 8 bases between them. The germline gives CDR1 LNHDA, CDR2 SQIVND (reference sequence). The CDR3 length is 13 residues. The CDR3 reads CASSIGATYEQYF. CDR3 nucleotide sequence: TGTGCCAGTAGTATTGGAGCGACCTACGAGCAGTACTTC.

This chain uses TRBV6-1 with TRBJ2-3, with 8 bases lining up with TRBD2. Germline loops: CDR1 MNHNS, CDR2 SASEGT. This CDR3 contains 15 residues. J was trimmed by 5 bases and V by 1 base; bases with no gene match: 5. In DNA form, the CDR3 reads TGTGCCAGCAGTGAAGAGGGACTAGAACTAGATACGCAGTATTTT. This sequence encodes CASSEEGLELDTQYF.

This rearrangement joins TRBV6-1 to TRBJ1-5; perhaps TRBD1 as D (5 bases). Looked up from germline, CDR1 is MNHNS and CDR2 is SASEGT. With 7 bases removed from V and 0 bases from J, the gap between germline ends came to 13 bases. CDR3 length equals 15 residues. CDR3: CASNGVRDSNQPQHF. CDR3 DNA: TGTGCCAGCAACGGGGTCAGGGATAGCAATCAGCCCCAGCATTTT.

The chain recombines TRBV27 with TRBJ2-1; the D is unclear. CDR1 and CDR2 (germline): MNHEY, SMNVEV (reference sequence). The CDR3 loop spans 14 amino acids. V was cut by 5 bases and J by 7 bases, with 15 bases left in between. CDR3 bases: TGTGCCAGCAGTCCCGCCCCCGTTGGGAATGAGCAGTTCTTC. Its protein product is CASSPAPVGNEQFF.

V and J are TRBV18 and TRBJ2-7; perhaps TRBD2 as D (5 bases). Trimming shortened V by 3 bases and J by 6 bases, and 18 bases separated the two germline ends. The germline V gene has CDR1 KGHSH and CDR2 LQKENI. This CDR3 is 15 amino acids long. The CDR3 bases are TGTGCCAGCTCACCCCGCGAGGAGGCCCGGAGCGAGCAGTACTTC. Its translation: CASSPREEARSEQYF.